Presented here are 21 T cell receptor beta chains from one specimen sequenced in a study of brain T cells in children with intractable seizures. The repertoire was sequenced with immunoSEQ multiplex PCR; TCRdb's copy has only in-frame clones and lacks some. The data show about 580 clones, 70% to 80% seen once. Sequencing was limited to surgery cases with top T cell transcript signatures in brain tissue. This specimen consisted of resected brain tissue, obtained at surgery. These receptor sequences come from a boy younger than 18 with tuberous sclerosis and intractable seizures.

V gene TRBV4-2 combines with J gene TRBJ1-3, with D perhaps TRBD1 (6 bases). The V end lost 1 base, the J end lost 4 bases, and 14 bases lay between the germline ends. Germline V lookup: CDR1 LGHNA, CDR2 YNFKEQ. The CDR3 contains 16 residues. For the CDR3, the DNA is TGTGCCAGCAGCCAAGTGGCGCAGGGGATGGGAAACACCATATATTTT. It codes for CASSQVAQGMGNTIYF.

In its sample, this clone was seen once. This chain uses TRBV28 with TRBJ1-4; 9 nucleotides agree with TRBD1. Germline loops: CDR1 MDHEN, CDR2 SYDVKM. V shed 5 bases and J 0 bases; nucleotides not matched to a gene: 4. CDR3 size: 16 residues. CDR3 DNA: TGTGCCAGCAGTACGACAGGGGGATCAACTAATGAAAAACTGTTTTTT. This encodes CASSTTGGSTNEKLFF.

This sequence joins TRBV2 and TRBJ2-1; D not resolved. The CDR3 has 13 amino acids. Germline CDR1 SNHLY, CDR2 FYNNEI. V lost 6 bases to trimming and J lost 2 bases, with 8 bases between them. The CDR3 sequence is CASRGIAYNEQFF. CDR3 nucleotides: TGTGCCAGCAGAGGAATAGCCTACAATGAGCAGTTCTTC.

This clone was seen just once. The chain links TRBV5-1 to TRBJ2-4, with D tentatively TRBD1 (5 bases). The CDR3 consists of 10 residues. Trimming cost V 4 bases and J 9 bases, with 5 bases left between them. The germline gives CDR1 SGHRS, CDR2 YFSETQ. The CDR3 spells CASSRGIQYF. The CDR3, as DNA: TGCGCCAGCAGCAGGGGCATTCAGTACTTC.

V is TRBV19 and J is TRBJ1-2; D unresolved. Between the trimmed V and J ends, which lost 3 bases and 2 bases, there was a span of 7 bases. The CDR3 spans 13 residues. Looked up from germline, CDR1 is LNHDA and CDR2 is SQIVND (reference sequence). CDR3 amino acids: CASSIFGNYGYTF. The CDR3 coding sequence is TGTGCCAGTAGTATCTTTGGAAACTATGGCTACACCTTC. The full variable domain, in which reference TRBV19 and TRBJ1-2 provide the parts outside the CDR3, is DGGITQSPKYLFRKEGQNVTLSCEQNLNHDAMYWYRQDPGQGLRLIYYSQIVNDFQKGDIAEGYSVSREKKESFPLTVTSAQKNPTAFYLCASSIFGNYGYTFGSGTRLTVV.

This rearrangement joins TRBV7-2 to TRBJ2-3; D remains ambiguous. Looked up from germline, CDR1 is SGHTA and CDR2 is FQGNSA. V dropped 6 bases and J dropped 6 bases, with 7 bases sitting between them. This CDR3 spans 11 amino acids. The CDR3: CASRNFDTQYF. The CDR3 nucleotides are TGTGCCAGCAGAAACTTTGATACGCAGTATTTT.

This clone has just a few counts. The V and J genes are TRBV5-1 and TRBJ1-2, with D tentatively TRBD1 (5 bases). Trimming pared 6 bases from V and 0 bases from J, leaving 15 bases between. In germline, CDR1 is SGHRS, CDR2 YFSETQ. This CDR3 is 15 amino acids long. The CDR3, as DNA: TGCGCCAGCACAAGCCAGGGAGATTCTAACTATGGCTACACCTTC. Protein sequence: CASTSQGDSNYGYTF.

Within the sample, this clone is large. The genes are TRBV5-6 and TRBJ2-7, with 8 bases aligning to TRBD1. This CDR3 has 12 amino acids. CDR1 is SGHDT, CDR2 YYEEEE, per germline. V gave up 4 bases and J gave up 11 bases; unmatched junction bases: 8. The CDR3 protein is CASSLGQAHKYF. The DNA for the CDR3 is TGTGCCAGCAGCCTGGGACAGGCCCATAAGTACTTC.

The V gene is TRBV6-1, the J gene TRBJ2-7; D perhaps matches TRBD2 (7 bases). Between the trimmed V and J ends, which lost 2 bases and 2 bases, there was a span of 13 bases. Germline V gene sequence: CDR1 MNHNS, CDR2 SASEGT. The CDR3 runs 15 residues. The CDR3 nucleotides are TGTGCCAGCAGTGAACTTCGGGGGGCGACCTACGAGCAGTACTTC. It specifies CASSELRGATYEQYF.

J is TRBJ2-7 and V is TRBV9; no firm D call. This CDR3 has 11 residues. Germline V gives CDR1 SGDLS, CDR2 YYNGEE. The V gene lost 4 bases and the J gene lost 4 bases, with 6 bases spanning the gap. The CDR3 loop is CASSSGYEQYF. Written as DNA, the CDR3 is TGTGCCAGCAGCTCTGGGTACGAGCAGTACTTC. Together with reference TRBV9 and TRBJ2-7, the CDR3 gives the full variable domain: DSGVTQTPKHLITATGQRVTLRCSPRSGDLSVYWYQQSLDQGLQFLIQYYNGEERAKGNILERFSAQQFPDLHSELNLSSLELGDSALYFCASSSGYEQYFGPGTRLTVT.

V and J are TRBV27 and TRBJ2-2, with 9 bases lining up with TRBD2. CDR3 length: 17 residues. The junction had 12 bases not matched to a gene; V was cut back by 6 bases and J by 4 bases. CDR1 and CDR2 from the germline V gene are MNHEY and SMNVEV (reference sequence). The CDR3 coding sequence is TGTGCCAGCAGGGGCCGTGGTGGGACTAGCCGCACCGGGGAGCTGTTTTTT. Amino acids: CASRGRGGTSRTGELFF.

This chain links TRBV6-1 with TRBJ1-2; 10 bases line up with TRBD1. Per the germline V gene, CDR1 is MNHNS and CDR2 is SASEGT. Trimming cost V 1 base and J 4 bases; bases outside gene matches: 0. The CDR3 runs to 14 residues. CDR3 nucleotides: TGTGCCAGCAGTGAAGGGACAGGGGGCTATGGCTACACCTTC. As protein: CASSEGTGGYGYTF.

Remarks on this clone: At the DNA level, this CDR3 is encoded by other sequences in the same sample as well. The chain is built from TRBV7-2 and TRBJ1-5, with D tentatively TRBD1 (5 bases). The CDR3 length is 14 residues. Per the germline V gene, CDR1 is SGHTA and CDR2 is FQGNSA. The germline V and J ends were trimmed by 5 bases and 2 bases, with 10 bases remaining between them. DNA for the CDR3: TGTGCCAGCAGCCCGGGAGGGGGCAATCAGCCCCAGCATTTT. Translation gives CASSPGGGNQPQHF.

CDR3 nucleotides: TGTGCCAGCAGCTATAATCGACAGGGGCCTCCCTCTGGAAACACCATATATTTT. Amino acids: CASSYNRQGPPSGNTIYF. V usage is TRBV7-9 and J usage is TRBJ1-3; 8 nucleotides agree with TRBD1. The junction had 11 bases not matched to a gene; V was cut back by 4 bases and J by 0 bases. The CDR3 spans 18 residues. Germline V CDR1 and CDR2: SEHNR, FQNEAQ (reference sequence).

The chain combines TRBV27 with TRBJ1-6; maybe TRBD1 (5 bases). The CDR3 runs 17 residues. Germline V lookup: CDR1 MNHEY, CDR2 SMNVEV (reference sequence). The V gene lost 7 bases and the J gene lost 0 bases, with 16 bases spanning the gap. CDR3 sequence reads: CASTHGGGSSYNSPLHF. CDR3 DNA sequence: TGTGCCAGCACGCATGGGGGGGGAAGCTCCTATAATTCACCCCTCCACTTT.

CDR3 sequence (DNA): TGTGCCAGCTCACCAAGCAGGACAGGGAACTCCTACAATGAGCAGTTCTTC. It specifies CASSPSRTGNSYNEQFF. V usage is TRBV18 and J usage is TRBJ2-1; 8 positions agree with TRBD1. J lost 0 bases, V lost 2 bases, and 6 bases had no gene match. Germline-derived CDR1 and CDR2 are KGHSH and LQKENI. This CDR3 contains 17 residues.

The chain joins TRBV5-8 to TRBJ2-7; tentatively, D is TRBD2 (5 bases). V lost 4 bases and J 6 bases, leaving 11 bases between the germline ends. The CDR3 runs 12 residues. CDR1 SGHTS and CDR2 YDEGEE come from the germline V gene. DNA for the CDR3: TGTGCCAGCAGCATAAGGCGGGCCGAGCAGTACTTC. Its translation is CASSIRRAEQYF.

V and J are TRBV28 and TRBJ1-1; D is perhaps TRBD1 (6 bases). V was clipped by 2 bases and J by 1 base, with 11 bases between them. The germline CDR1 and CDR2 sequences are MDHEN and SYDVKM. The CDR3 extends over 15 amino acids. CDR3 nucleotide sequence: TGTGCCAGCAGTTTAGGGACGACAGGGAACACTGAAGCTTTCTTT. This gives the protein CASSLGTTGNTEAFF.

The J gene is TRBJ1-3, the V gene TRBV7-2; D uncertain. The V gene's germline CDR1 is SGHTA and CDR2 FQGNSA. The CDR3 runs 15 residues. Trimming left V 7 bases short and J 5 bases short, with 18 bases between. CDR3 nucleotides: TGTGCCAGCACCGACCAGGCAAACGTAAGAAACACCATATATTTT. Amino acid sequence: CASTDQANVRNTIYF.

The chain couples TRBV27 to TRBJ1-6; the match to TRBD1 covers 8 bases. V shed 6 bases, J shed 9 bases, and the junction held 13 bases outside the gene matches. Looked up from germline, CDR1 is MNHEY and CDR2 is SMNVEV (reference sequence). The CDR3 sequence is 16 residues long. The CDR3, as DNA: TGTGCCAGCAGCTCAACCTGGACAGGGAACGGTTCACCCCTCCACTTT. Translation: CASSSTWTGNGSPLHF.

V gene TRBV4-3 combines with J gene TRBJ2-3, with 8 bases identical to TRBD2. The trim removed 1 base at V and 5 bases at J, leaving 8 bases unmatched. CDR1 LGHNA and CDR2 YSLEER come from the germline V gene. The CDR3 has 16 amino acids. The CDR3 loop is CASSQGVSGIEDTQYF. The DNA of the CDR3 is TGCGCCAGCAGCCAAGGGGTTAGCGGGATTGAAGATACGCAGTATTTT.